Here is one TCR beta chain with its context. Antigen specificity is unknown. Donors comprised healthy HIV-negative adults lacking recent acute infections or vaccinations. The entry originates in a study of shared clonotypes between healthy human individuals. The CDR3 is made up of 17 amino acids. Germline-derived CDR1 and CDR2 are MDHEN and SYDVKM. Trimming took 6 bases from V and 3 from J, leaving 21 bases between them. The data were produced by immunoSEQ multiplex PCR, yet TCRdb's version contains in-frame clones alone and is incomplete. The sample shows millions of clones, roughly 94% of them seen only once. Study-wide findings and caveats: Among donors, clonotype sharing was expected to be affected by sequencing depth.

This receptor was obtained from a man aged 18 to 30 in good health. Sequencing was carried out using naive CD4+ T cells sorted from blood. Subset here: CD45RA+ positively selected. The genes are TRBV28 and TRBJ2-1; D may match TRBD1 or TRBD2 (5 bases each). CDR3 sequence (DNA): TGTGCCAGCAGACTCAGGGACGGATTCCGCTTCTACAATGAGCAGTTCTTC. Translating gives CASRLRDGFRFYNEQFF.